Below are 32 T cell receptor beta chains sequenced from a single sample in a study of identical twins. TCRdb re-analysed the 5' RACE reads in MiXCR, keeping a single row per CDR3 protein. The sample gives some 690,000 distinct CDR3 sequences, 21% of which show up once; 4% to 4.5% is in the top ten. These same records also appear under a second study, on T cells expressing NK-cell markers.

Sequencing input: PBMCs. Receptors were obtained from a woman younger than 35 in good health.

This chain joins TRBV5-1 and TRBJ2-3; D perhaps matches TRBD2 (6 bases). Between the trimmed V and J ends, which lost 0 bases and 5 bases, there was a span of 13 bases. The CDR3 contains 15 residues. Germline values: CDR1 SGHRS, CDR2 YFSETQ. CDR3 bases: TGCGCCAGCAGCTTGGTTATCGGGAGTCAAGATACGCAGTATTTT. Translating it yields CASSLVIGSQDTQYF. The complete variable domain, with remaining parts taken from reference TRBV5-1 and TRBJ2-3, reads KAGVTQTPRYLIKTRGQQVTLSCSPISGHRSVSWYQQTPGQGLQFLFEYFSETQRNKGNFPGRFSGRQFSNSRSEMNVSTLELGDSALYLCASSLVIGSQDTQYFGPGTRLTVL.

This clonotype was detected many times. V is TRBV7-2 and J is TRBJ2-7; 9 bases agree with TRBD2. Germline V gene lookup returns CDR1 SGHTA and CDR2 FQGNSA. The ends lost 3 bases at V and 1 base at J; junction bases unmatched: 7. The CDR3 loop spans 16 amino acids. The CDR3 loop is CASSFSTSGSSYEQYF. DNA of the CDR3: TGTGCCAGCAGCTTCTCGACTAGCGGAAGTTCCTACGAGCAGTACTTC. Complete variable domain (other parts from reference TRBV7-2 and TRBJ2-7): GAGVSQSPSNKVTEKGKDVELRCDPISGHTALYWYRQSLGQGLEFLIYFQGNSAPDKSGLPSDRFSAERTGGSVSTLTIQRTQQEDSAVYLCASSFSTSGSSYEQYFGPGTRLTVT.

In this sample, this clonotype turned up a few times. The chain uses TRBV24-1 and TRBJ2-7; a weak D match, TRBD2 (5 bases). This CDR3 has 18 residues. The ends were cut back, 6 bases at V and 0 bases at J, with 23 bases in the middle. Looked up from germline, CDR1 is KGHDR and CDR2 is SFDVKD. The CDR3 DNA sequence: TGTGCCACCAGTCCCTACCTACCCGGGATCGATAGCTCCTACGAGCAGTACTTC. This encodes CATSPYLPGIDSSYEQYF.

In its sample, this clonotype was seen a few times. The CDR3 DNA sequence: TGCAGTGCTAGGGGACGTTGGGGGAATGAGCAGTTCTTC. As protein: CSARGRWGNEQFF. The chain couples TRBV20-1 to TRBJ2-1, with D possibly being TRBD1 or TRBD2 (5 bases each). The V gene lost 3 bases and the J gene lost 7 bases, with 13 bases spanning the gap. Looked up from germline, CDR1 is DFQATT and CDR2 is SNEGSKA (reference sequence). CDR3 size: 13 residues.

This clonotype showed up just a few times. J is TRBJ1-1 and V is TRBV20-1; D is possibly TRBD1 (6 bases). CDR1 is DFQATT, CDR2 SNEGSKA, per germline (reference sequence). V lost 3 bases to trimming and J lost 3 bases, with 14 bases between them. The CDR3 totals 14 residues. DNA for the CDR3: TGCAGTGCTAGGTATGGGGCAGGGGACACTGAAGCTTTCTTT. It is translated as CSARYGAGDTEAFF.

This rearrangement joins TRBV10-3 to TRBJ1-2; 11 nucleotides match TRBD1. This CDR3 contains 13 residues. Losses at the gene ends were 7 bases for V and 6 bases for J; bases not matched to a gene: 4. Looked up from germline, CDR1 is ENHRY and CDR2 is SYGVKD. The CDR3 coding sequence is TGTGCCATCAATAAGGGACAGGGGGATGGCTACACCTTC. It encodes CAINKGQGDGYTF.

This clonotype was seen at least ten times. For the CDR3, the DNA is TGTGCCAGCAGTTACATGGGGGTAAGCTCCTACGAGCAGTACTTC. Amino acid sequence: CASSYMGVSSYEQYF. The V call is TRBV6-5, the J call TRBJ2-7; D tentatively fits TRBD1 or TRBD2 (5 bases each). V was pared by 2 bases and J by 0 bases, with 11 bases between. This CDR3 has 15 amino acids. Germline V CDR1 and CDR2: MNHEY, SVGAGI.

The chain uses TRBV5-6 and TRBJ2-3, with D possibly matching TRBD2 (5 bases). This CDR3 region has 15 residues. Germline V gene lookup returns CDR1 SGHDT and CDR2 YYEEEE. The V end was cut by 2 bases, the J end by 0 bases, with 10 bases between. CDR3 DNA: TGTGCCAGCAGCTTCCTTTGGACTAGCACAGATACGCAGTATTTT. Amino acids: CASSFLWTSTDTQYF.

V gene TRBV9 combines with J gene TRBJ2-3, with D maybe TRBD2 (6 bases). The V and J ends lost 4 bases and 2 bases respectively, with 11 bases between them. Germline loops: CDR1 SGDLS, CDR2 YYNGEE. The CDR3 runs 14 residues. Here the CDR3 DNA reads TGTGCCAGCAGCTCCGGGGGTCTCACAGATACGCAGTATTTT. Translation gives CASSSGGLTDTQYF.

This rearrangement joins TRBV11-3 to TRBJ2-7; 8 bases agree with TRBD1. This CDR3 has 12 amino acids. Germline V gives CDR1 SGHNT, CDR2 YENEEA. V lost 4 bases to trimming and J lost 7 bases; unmatched junction nucleotides: 3. As DNA, the CDR3 is TGTGCCAGCAGCTCGACAGGGGAGGAGCAGTACTTC. It specifies CASSSTGEEQYF. The full variable domain, rest sourced from reference TRBV11-3 and TRBJ2-7, is EAGVVQSPRYKIIEKKQPVAFWCNPISGHNTLYWYLQNLGQGPELLIRYENEEAVDDSQLPKDRFSAERLKGVDSTLKIQPAELGDSAVYLCASSSTGEEQYFGPGTRLTVT.

This chain connects TRBV4-1 to TRBJ2-7, with 11 bases that match TRBD2. The V segment lost 7 bases and the J segment 6 bases; nucleotides outside the gene matches: 17. This CDR3 spans 17 amino acids. Germline V CDR1 and CDR2: MGHRA, YSYEKL. The CDR3 nucleotides are TGCGCCAGCAAGTCACGATCCGATAGCGGGAGGGCCGGCGAGCAGTACTTC. This translates into CASKSRSDSGRAGEQYF.

This clonotype was counted at least ten times. The J gene is TRBJ1-3, the V gene TRBV29-1, with D possibly matching TRBD1 (5 bases). CDR1 and CDR2 from the germline V gene are SQVTM and ANQGSEA. V was cut by 2 bases and J by 4 bases, with 15 bases left in between. The CDR3 runs 15 residues. This CDR3 reads CSVERRGAAGNTIYF. CDR3 nucleotides: TGCAGCGTTGAACGTCGTGGGGCTGCGGGAAACACCATATATTTT.

This clonotype was seen repeatedly, ten times or more. The chain recombines TRBV3-1 with TRBJ2-7, with D unclear. Germline CDR1 is LGHDT and CDR2 is YNNKEL (reference sequence). The CDR3 loop spans 14 amino acids. Trimming took 1 base from V and 0 from J, leaving 7 bases between them. The CDR3 spells CASSQGGGSYEQYF. The CDR3 DNA follows: TGTGCCAGCAGCCAAGGGGGTGGCTCCTACGAGCAGTACTTC.

The rearrangement uses TRBV6-2 or TRBV6-3 and TRBJ2-1; the D is unclear. Per germline, CDR1 MNHEY and CDR2 SVGEGT. This CDR3 has 14 amino acids. The ends were cut back, 2 bases at V and 7 bases at J, with 12 bases in the middle. In DNA form, the CDR3 reads TGTGCCAGCAGTTACGATTGGCCCCCGAATGAGCAGTTCTTC. It encodes CASSYDWPPNEQFF.

In this sample, this clonotype turned up a few times. The V gene is TRBV27, the J gene TRBJ2-1, with 8 bases matching TRBD2. The trim removed 3 bases at V and 6 bases at J, leaving 10 bases unmatched. From germline, CDR1 is MNHEY and CDR2 SMNVEV (reference sequence). CDR3 length: 16 amino acids. CDR3 sequence reads: CASSFSGGPPLNEQFF. The DNA for the CDR3 is TGTGCCAGCAGTTTTTCGGGAGGGCCCCCCCTCAATGAGCAGTTCTTC.

This clonotype was recorded a few times. The chain has TRBV14 and TRBJ2-7, with 7 bases matching TRBD1. The CDR3 has 15 amino acids. Looked up from germline, CDR1 is SGHDN and CDR2 is FVKESK. The V segment lost 0 bases and the J segment 2 bases; nucleotides outside the gene matches: 4. The CDR3 DNA reads as TGTGCCAGCAGCCAAGAGGGGGACAGCCCCTACGAGCAGTACTTC. Its translation is CASSQEGDSPYEQYF.

This clonotype was seen a few times. V and J are TRBV5-5 and TRBJ2-1; D remains unclear. Germline loops: CDR1 SGHKS, CDR2 YYEKEE (reference sequence). CDR3 length equals 12 residues. The V end lost 4 bases, the J end lost 10 bases, and 12 bases lay between the germline ends. As DNA, the CDR3 is TGTGCCAGCAGCGTTGTAATCGAGGAGCAGTTCTTC. It yields the protein CASSVVIEEQFF. The whole variable domain, remainder taken from reference TRBV5-5 and TRBJ2-1, is DAGVTQSPTHLIKTRGQQVTLRCSPISGHKSVSWYQQVLGQGPQFIFQYYEKEERGRGNFPDRFSARQFPNYSSELNVNALLLGDSALYLCASSVVIEEQFFGPGTRLTVL.

This chain uses TRBV20-1 with TRBJ2-5; D is perhaps TRBD2 (6 bases). This CDR3 region has 15 residues. Trimming took off 0 bases at V and 0 bases at J, with 11 bases between the two ends. The germline CDR1 and CDR2 sequences are DFQATT and SNEGSKA (reference sequence). The chain's CDR3 is CSARDFRGYQETQYF. CDR3 DNA: TGCAGTGCTAGAGATTTCCGGGGGTACCAAGAGACCCAGTACTTC.

The J gene is TRBJ2-5, the V gene TRBV7-9, with TRBD1 identical over 7 bases. Germline V gene data show CDR1 as SEHNR and CDR2 as FQNEAQ (reference sequence). Germline trimming cut 4 bases from V and 5 bases from J; bases unmatched to any gene: 10. The CDR3 is 15 amino acids. The CDR3 DNA reads TGTGCCAGCAGCTCTCCCGACAGGGCGGGTGAGACCCAGTACTTC. This translates into CASSSPDRAGETQYF.

V and J are TRBV4-2 and TRBJ2-7; TRBD2 is a possible D gene (5 bases). CDR3 length equals 17 residues. Germline CDR1 and CDR2: LGHNA and YNFKEQ. V lost 0 bases and J 2 bases, leaving 17 bases between the germline ends. CDR3 region: CASSQEVTRGGPYEQYF. The DNA for the CDR3 is TGTGCCAGCAGCCAAGAGGTTACCCGCGGAGGACCCTACGAGCAGTACTTC.

The V call is TRBV7-2, the J call TRBJ2-7, with 11 nucleotides matching TRBD2. The V and J ends lost 6 bases and 2 bases, in that order; junction bases with no gene match: 6. Germline assignment: CDR1 SGHTA and CDR2 FQGNSA. The CDR3 sequence is 15 residues long. The CDR3 bases are TGTGCCAGCAGTGTTCCGGGACTAGCGGCCTACGAGCAGTACTTC. Translating it yields CASSVPGLAAYEQYF.

The rearrangement uses TRBV5-1 and TRBJ1-2; tentatively, D is TRBD1 (6 bases). Germline V gene sequence: CDR1 SGHRS, CDR2 YFSETQ. Trimming took off 4 bases at V and 6 bases at J, with 16 bases between the two ends. This CDR3 comprises 14 residues. CDR3 sequence reads: CASSPGRGADGYTF. CDR3 bases: TGCGCCAGCAGCCCAGGAAGGGGGGCGGATGGCTACACCTTC.

This chain connects TRBV20-1 to TRBJ2-1; TRBD1 is a possible D gene (6 bases). This CDR3 spans 13 amino acids. Germline-derived CDR1 and CDR2 are DFQATT and SNEGSKA (reference sequence). The V end lost 6 bases, the J end lost 8 bases, and 17 bases lay between the germline ends. The DNA of the CDR3 is TGCAGTGCATATCGGCCAGGGGTCGATGAGCAGTTCTTC. This codes for CSAYRPGVDEQFF.

The sample holds a few counts of this clonotype. This rearrangement joins TRBV12-3 or TRBV12-4 to TRBJ2-7, with a possible D match to TRBD2 (5 bases). The CDR3 extends over 15 amino acids. With 1 base removed from V and 4 bases from J, the gap between germline ends came to 14 bases. The CDR3: CASSLVAGAEYEQYF. The CDR3 DNA is TGTGCCAGCAGTTTAGTGGCGGGCGCCGAATACGAGCAGTACTTC.

This clonotype was recorded at least ten times. The gene calls are TRBV4-3 and TRBJ2-1; no clear D. Looked up from germline, CDR1 is LGHNA and CDR2 is YSLEER. V was shortened by 2 bases and J by 0 bases, with 8 bases between the two germline ends. This CDR3 has 15 amino acids. CDR3 sequence (DNA): TGCGCCAGCAGCCAATCCTACCCCTCCTACAATGAGCAGTTCTTC. Translated: CASSQSYPSYNEQFF.

This clonotype was seen many times. The rearrangement links TRBV7-7 to TRBJ2-3; the match to TRBD2 covers 8 bases. The CDR3 is 16 amino acids. The trim removed 6 bases at V and 6 bases at J, leaving 14 bases unmatched. Germline V gene sequence: CDR1 SSHAT, CDR2 FNYEAQ (reference sequence). DNA of the CDR3: TGTGCCAGCAGTCCTGCCTCTAGCGGGTCTTTGGATACGCAGTATTTT. This codes for CASSPASSGSLDTQYF. The variable domain in full, with the rest retrieved from reference TRBV7-7 and TRBJ2-3, is GAGVSQSPRYKVTKRGQDVTLRCDPISSHATLYWYQQALGQGPEFLTYFNYEAQPDKSGLPSDRFSAERPEGSISTLTIQRTEQRDSAMYRCASSPASSGSLDTQYFGPGTRLTVL.

This chain links TRBV4-1 with TRBJ2-1; 7 bases are shared with TRBD2. The V segment lost 8 bases and the J segment 6 bases; nucleotides outside the gene matches: 10. Germline V gene data show CDR1 as MGHRA and CDR2 as YSYEKL. This CDR3 region has 14 residues. DNA for the CDR3: TGCGCCAGCCGCATGAGACTAGCAGCCAATGAGCAGTTCTTC. It is translated as CASRMRLAANEQFF.

Ten or more counts support this clonotype. The V and J genes are TRBV6-4 and TRBJ1-6; a possible D gene is TRBD1 (6 bases). Germline V gene lookup returns CDR1 MRHNA and CDR2 SNTAGT. CDR3 length: 16 residues. Trimming took 7 bases from V and 13 from J, leaving 26 bases between them. CDR3 in amino acids: CASNPRGVAVIYPLHF. CDR3 coding DNA: TGTGCCAGCAACCCGAGGGGGGTCGCGGTAATTTATCCCCTCCACTTT.

This rearrangement joins TRBV5-6 to TRBJ2-1; 10 bases map to TRBD1. CDR3 length equals 13 residues. V gave up 8 bases and J gave up 9 bases; unmatched junction bases: 8. Germline lookup yields CDR1 SGHDT and CDR2 YYEEEE. Here the CDR3 DNA reads TGTGCCAGTCTCGACAGGGGGCAAGTTGAGCAGTTCTTC. It translates to CASLDRGQVEQFF.

This clonotype appeared many times. This chain connects TRBV29-1 to TRBJ2-3; D might be TRBD2 (5 bases). The germline V gene has CDR1 SQVTM and CDR2 ANQGSEA. V was clipped by 8 bases and J by 0 bases, with 9 bases between them. This CDR3 contains 12 residues. Here the CDR3 reads CSPRTSTDTQYF. CDR3 sequence (DNA): TGCAGCCCTCGGACTAGCACAGATACGCAGTATTTT.

The chain links TRBV9 to TRBJ1-4; maybe TRBD1 (5 bases). V was clipped by 7 bases and J by 11 bases, with 12 bases between them. The CDR3 is 11 amino acids. Germline-derived CDR1 and CDR2 are SGDLS and YYNGEE. CDR3 bases: TGTGCCAGCGGACCTGGGGGGAAACTGTTTTTT. Protein product: CASGPGGKLFF.

Ten or more counts support this clonotype. This chain joins TRBV5-1 and TRBJ2-3, with D perhaps assigned TRBD1 or TRBD2 (5 bases each). The CDR3 runs 14 residues. The V and J ends lost 8 bases and 0 bases respectively, with 13 bases between them. The germline V gene has CDR1 SGHRS and CDR2 YFSETQ. The CDR3 protein is CASFGAASTDTQYF. The CDR3 DNA sequence: TGCGCCAGTTTCGGGGCAGCTAGCACAGATACGCAGTATTTT.